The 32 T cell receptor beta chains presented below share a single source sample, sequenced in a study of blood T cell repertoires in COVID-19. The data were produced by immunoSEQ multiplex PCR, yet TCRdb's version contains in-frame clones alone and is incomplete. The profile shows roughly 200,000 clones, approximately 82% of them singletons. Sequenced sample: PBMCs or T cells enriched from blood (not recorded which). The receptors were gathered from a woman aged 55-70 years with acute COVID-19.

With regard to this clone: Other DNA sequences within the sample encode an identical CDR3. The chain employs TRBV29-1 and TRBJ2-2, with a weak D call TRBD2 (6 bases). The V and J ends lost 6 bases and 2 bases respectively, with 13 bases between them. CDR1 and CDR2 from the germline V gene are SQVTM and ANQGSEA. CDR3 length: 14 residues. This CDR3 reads CSVGRDSNTGELFF. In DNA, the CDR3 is TGCAGCGTCGGCCGGGACTCCAACACCGGGGAGCTGTTTTTT.

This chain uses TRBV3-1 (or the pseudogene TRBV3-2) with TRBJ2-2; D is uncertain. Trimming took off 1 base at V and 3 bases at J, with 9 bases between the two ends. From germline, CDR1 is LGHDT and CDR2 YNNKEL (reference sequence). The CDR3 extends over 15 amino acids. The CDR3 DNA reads TGTGCCAGCAGCCAAGCCCGGTCGGACACCGGGGAGCTGTTTTTT. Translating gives CASSQARSDTGELFF.

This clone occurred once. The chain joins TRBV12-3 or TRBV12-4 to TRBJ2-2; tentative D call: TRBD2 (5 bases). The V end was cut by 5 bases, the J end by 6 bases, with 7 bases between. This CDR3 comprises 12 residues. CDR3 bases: TGTGCCAGCAGTCTGAGGGCCGGGGAGCTGTTTTTT. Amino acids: CASSLRAGELFF.

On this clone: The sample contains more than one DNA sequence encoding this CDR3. The DNA of the CDR3 is TGTGCCAGCAGTCTGGGACAGCTAAACACTGAAGCTTTCTTT. Residues: CASSLGQLNTEAFF. This sequence joins TRBV3-1 (or the pseudogene TRBV3-2) and TRBJ1-1, with 7 bases matching TRBD1. This CDR3 has 14 residues. The junction had 6 bases not matched to a gene; V was cut back by 6 bases and J by 2 bases. Germline-derived CDR1 and CDR2 are LGHDT and YNNKEL (reference sequence).

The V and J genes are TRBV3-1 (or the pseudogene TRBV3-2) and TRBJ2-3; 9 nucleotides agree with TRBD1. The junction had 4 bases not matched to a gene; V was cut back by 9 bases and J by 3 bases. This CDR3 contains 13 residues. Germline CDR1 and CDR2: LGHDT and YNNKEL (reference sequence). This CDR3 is CASADRGTDTQYF. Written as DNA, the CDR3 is TGTGCCAGTGCGGACAGGGGTACAGATACGCAGTATTTT.

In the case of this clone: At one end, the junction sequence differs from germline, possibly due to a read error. The CDR3 nucleotides are TGTGCCAGCAGCGGTAGGAGGACCAGATTT. Amino acid sequence: CASSGRRTRF. The chain combines TRBV9 with TRBJ1-4; D is unclear. The CDR3 spans 10 residues. The germline V gene has CDR1 SGDLS and CDR2 YYNGEE.

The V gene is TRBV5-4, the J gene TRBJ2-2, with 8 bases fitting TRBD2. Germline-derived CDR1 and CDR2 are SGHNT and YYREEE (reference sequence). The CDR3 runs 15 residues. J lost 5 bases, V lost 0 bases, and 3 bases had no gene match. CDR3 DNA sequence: TGTGCCAGCAGCTTGGTTAGCGGGGCTACCGGGGAGCTGTTTTTT. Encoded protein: CASSLVSGATGELFF.

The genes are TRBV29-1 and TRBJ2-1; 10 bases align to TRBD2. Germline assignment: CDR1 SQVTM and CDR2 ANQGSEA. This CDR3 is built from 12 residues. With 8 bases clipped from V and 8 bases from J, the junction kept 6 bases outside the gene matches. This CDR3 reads CSYKSGGDEQFF. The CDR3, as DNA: TGCAGCTATAAAAGCGGGGGGGATGAGCAGTTCTTC.

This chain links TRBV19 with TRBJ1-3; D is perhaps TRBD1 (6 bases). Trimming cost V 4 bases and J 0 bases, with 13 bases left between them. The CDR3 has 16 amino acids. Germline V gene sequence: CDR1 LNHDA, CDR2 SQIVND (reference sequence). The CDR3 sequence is CASSSSRTVSGNTIYF. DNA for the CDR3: TGTGCCAGTAGTAGTAGCCGGACAGTCTCTGGAAACACCATATATTTT.

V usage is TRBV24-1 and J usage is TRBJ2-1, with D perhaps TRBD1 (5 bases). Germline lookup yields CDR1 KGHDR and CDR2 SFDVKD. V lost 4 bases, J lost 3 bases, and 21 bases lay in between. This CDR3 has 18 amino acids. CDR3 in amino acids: CATSEPRPSDSHYNEQFF. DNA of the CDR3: TGTGCCACCAGTGAACCTCGCCCTTCCGACAGCCACTACAATGAGCAGTTCTTC.

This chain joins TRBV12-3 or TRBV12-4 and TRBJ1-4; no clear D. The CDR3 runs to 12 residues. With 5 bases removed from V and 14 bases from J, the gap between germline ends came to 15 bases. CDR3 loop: CASSTGGNGLFF. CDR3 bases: TGTGCCAGCAGTACTGGCGGGAATGGCCTGTTTTTT.

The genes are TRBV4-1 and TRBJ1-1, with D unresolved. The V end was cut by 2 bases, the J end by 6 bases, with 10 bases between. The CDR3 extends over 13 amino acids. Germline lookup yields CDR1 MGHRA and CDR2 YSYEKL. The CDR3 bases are TGCGCCAGCAGCCAACAACCCACAGCTGAAGCTTTCTTT. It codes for CASSQQPTAEAFF.

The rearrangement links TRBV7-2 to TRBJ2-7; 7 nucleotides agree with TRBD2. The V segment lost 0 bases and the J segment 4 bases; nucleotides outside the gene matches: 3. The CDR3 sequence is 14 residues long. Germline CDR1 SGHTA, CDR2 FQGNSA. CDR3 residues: CASSLAGGPYEQYF. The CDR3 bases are TGTGCCAGCAGCTTAGCGGGAGGGCCTTACGAGCAGTACTTC.

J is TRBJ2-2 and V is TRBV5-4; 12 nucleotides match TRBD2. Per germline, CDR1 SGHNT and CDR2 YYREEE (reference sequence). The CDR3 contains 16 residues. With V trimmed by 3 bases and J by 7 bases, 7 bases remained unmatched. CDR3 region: CASSSASGRAFGELFF. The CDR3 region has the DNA TGTGCCAGCAGCTCCGCTAGCGGGAGGGCATTCGGGGAGCTGTTTTTT.

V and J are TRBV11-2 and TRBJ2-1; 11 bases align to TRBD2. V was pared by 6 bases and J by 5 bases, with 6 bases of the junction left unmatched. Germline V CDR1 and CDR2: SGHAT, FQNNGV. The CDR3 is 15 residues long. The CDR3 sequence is CASRLAGAPNNEQFF. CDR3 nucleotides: TGTGCCAGCAGACTAGCGGGAGCGCCAAACAATGAGCAGTTCTTC.

The chain's CDR3 is CASSPSIGSNQPQHF. The CDR3 DNA follows: TGTGCCAGCTCACCATCGATCGGTAGCAATCAGCCCCAGCATTTT. The V call is TRBV18, the J call TRBJ1-5, with no clear D. From germline, CDR1 is KGHSH and CDR2 LQKENI. The V end lost 2 bases, the J end lost 0 bases, and 8 bases lay between the germline ends. There are 15 residues in the CDR3.

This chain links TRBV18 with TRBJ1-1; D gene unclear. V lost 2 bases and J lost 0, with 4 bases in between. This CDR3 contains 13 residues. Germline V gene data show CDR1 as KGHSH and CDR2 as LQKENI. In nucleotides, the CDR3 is TGTGCCAGCTCACCAGACTTGAACACTGAAGCTTTCTTT. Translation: CASSPDLNTEAFF.

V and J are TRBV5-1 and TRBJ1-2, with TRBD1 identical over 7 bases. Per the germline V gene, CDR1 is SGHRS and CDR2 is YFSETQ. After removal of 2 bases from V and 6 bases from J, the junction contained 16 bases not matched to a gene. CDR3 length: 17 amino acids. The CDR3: CASSFGTVGTPKDGYTF. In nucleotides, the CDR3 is TGCGCCAGCAGCTTTGGGACAGTAGGGACTCCTAAGGATGGCTACACCTTC.

DNA for the CDR3: TGTGCCAGCAGCCTGGGACAGGGTGGATACAATGAGCAGTTCTTC. Translation: CASSLGQGGYNEQFF. The chain links TRBV7-8 to TRBJ2-1; 9 bases fit TRBD1. CDR1 and CDR2 from the germline V gene are SGHVS and FQNEAQ. The CDR3 spans 15 residues. The ends lost 5 bases at V and 4 bases at J; junction bases unmatched: 6. Variable domain in full (rest from reference TRBV7-8 and TRBJ2-1): GAGVSQSPRYKVAKRGQDVALRCDPISGHVSLFWYQQALGQGPEFLTYFQNEAQLDKSGLPSDRFFAERPEGSVSTLKIQRTQQEDSAVYLCASSLGQGGYNEQFFGPGTRLTVL.

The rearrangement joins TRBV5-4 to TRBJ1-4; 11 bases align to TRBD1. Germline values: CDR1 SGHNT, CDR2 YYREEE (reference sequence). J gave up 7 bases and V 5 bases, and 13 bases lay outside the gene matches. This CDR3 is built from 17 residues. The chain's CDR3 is CASSQARGGQGGEKLFF. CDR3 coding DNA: TGTGCCAGCAGTCAGGCCCGGGGGGGACAGGGGGGTGAAAAACTGTTTTTT.

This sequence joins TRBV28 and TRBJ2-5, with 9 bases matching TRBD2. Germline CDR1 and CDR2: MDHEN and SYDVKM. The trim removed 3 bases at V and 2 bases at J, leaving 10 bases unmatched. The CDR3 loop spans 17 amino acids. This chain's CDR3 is CASSLKLSGGFQETQYF. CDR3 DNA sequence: TGTGCCAGCAGTTTGAAGCTTAGCGGGGGCTTTCAAGAGACCCAGTACTTC.

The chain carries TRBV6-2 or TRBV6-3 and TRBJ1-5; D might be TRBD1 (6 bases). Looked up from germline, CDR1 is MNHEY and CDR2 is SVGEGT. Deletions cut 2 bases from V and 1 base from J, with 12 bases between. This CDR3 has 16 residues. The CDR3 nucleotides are TGTGCCAGCAGTTACCACGGGGGGCGAAGCAATCAGCCCCAGCATTTT. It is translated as CASSYHGGRSNQPQHF.

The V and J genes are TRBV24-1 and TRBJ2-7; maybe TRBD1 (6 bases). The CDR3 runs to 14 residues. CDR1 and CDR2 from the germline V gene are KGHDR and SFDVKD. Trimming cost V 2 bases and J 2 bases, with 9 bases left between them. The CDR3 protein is CATSDSGVPYEQYF. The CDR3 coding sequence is TGTGCCACCAGTGATTCAGGGGTCCCCTACGAGCAGTACTTC.

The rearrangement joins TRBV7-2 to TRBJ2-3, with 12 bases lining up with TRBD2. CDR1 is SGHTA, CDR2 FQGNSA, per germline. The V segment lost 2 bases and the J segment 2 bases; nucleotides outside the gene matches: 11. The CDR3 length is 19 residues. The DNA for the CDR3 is TGTGCCAGCAGCTTATGGGGAGGGCTAGCGGGAGGGCCCACAGATACGCAGTATTTT. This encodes CASSLWGGLAGGPTDTQYF.

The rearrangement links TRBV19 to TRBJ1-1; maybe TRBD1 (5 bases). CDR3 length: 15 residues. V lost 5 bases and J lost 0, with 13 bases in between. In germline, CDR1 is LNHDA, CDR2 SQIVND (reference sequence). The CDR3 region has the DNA TGTGCCAGTAGTTCCCAGGGCAACATGAACACTGAAGCTTTCTTT. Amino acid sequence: CASSSQGNMNTEAFF.

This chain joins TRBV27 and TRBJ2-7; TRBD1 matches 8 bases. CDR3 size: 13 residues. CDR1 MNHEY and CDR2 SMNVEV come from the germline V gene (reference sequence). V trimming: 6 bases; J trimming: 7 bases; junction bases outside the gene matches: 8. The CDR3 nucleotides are TGTGCCAGCAGGCAGGGGGCCGAGCAGGAGCAGTACTTC. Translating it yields CASRQGAEQEQYF.

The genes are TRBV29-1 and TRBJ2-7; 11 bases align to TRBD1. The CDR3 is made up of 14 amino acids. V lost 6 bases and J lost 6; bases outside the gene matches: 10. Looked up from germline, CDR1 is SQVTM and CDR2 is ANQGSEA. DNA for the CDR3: TGCAGCGTCGAGAACCTCGGGACAGGGGGCGAGCAGTACTTC. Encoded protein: CSVENLGTGGEQYF.

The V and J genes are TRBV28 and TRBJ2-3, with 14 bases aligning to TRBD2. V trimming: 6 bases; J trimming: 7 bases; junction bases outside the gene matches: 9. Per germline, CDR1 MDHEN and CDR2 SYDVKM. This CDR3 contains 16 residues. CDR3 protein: CASSQGLAGGRNTQYF. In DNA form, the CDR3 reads TGTGCCAGCAGCCAAGGACTAGCGGGGGGCCGAAATACGCAGTATTTT.

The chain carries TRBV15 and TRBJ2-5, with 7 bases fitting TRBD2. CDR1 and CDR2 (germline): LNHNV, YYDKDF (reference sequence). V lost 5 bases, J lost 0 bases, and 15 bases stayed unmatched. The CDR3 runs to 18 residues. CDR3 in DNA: TGTGCCACCAGCGCATCCTGGGGGGGTAGCGGATACCAAGAGACCCAGTACTTC. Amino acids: CATSASWGGSGYQETQYF. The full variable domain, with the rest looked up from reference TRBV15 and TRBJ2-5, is DAMVIQNPRYQVTQFGKPVTLSCSQTLNHNVMYWYQQKSSQAPKLLFHYYDKDFNNEADTPDNFQSRRPNTSFCFLDIRSPGLGDTAMYLCATSASWGGSGYQETQYFGPGTRLLVL.

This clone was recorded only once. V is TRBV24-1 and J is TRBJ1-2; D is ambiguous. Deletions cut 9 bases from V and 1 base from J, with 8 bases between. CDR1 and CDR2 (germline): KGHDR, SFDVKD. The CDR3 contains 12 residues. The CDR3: CATGGDNYGYTF. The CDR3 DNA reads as TGTGCCACCGGCGGGGATAACTATGGCTACACCTTC.

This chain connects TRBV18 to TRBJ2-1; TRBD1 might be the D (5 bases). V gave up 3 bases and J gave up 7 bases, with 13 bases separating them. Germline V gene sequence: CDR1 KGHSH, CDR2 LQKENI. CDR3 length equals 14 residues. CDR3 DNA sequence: TGTGCCAGCTCACCCCCGGTGGGGCGGAATGAGCAGTTCTTC. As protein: CASSPPVGRNEQFF.

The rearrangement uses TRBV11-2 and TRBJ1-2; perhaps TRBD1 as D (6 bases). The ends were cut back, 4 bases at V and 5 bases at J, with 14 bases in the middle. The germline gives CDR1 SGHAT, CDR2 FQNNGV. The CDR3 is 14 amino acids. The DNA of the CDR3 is TGTGCCAGCAGCTCCCTCAGGGGTTCGTATGGCTACACCTTC. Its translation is CASSSLRGSYGYTF.